The 13 T cell receptor beta chains below come from one sample, sequenced in a study of cytotoxic CD8 clonotypes in ibrutinib-treated CLL. Generated by immunoSEQ multiplex PCR, the TCRdb table keeps only in-frame clones and is missing some. The profile shows roughly 250,000 clones, under 75% of them singletons. The sample in question was PBMCs, obtained after 24 months of ibrutinib treatment. The receptors here all came from a human donor with chronic lymphocytic leukemia.

CDR3 sequence reads: CASSQDLSGKPQHF. As DNA, the CDR3 is TGTGCCAGCAGCCAAGATCTTTCAGGGAAGCCCCAGCATTTT. This chain connects TRBV4-2 to TRBJ1-5; a possible D gene is TRBD1 (5 bases). The CDR3 contains 14 residues. The V end was cut by 0 bases, the J end by 8 bases, with 11 bases between. Per the germline V gene, CDR1 is LGHNA and CDR2 is YNFKEQ.

V is TRBV7-2 and J is TRBJ2-7, with a weak D call TRBD1 (6 bases). CDR1 and CDR2 from the germline V gene are SGHTA and FQGNSA. V lost 6 bases and J lost 1, with 13 bases in between. This CDR3 is built from 14 residues. CDR3 sequence: CASSPQTGSYEQYF. In DNA form, the CDR3 reads TGTGCCAGCAGTCCACAGACAGGATCCTACGAGCAGTACTTC.

The chain recombines TRBV6-5 with TRBJ2-3; D perhaps matches TRBD2 (6 bases). There are 14 residues in the CDR3. Trimming pared 7 bases from V and 2 bases from J, leaving 13 bases between. In germline, CDR1 is MNHEY, CDR2 SVGAGI. CDR3 DNA: TGTGCCAGCACCACGGAGGGTCCCACAGATACGCAGTATTTT. It specifies CASTTEGPTDTQYF.

The V and J genes are TRBV28 and TRBJ1-5; D is perhaps TRBD1 (5 bases). CDR3 length: 14 residues. CDR1 is MDHEN, CDR2 SYDVKM, per germline. Trimming removed 8 bases at V and 7 bases at J, with 18 bases between. CDR3 in DNA: TGTGCCAGCCGGACCCACCAGGGCGTACAGCCCCAGCATTTT. Translation: CASRTHQGVQPQHF.

V and J are TRBV27 and TRBJ2-7; D possibly corresponds to TRBD2 (6 bases). V was trimmed by 6 bases and J by 6 bases, leaving 12 bases between them. This CDR3 has 12 residues. Germline V gene data show CDR1 as MNHEY and CDR2 as SMNVEV (reference sequence). Here the CDR3 DNA reads TGTGCCAGCAGCCGTGCGGGGCGCGAGCAGTACTTC. Translated: CASSRAGREQYF.

This clone was seen only a few times. This chain links TRBV19 with TRBJ2-5; D perhaps matches TRBD1 (5 bases). The V gene's germline CDR1 is LNHDA and CDR2 SQIVND (reference sequence). This CDR3 is built from 14 residues. V was pared by 5 bases and J by 2 bases, with 12 bases between. Here the CDR3 reads CASSPRTTQETQYF. The DNA for the CDR3 is TGTGCCAGTAGTCCCAGGACAACACAAGAGACCCAGTACTTC.

The genes are TRBV19 and TRBJ1-4; 9 nucleotides match TRBD1. The CDR3 has 12 residues. V lost 9 bases, J lost 8 bases, and 4 bases stayed unmatched. CDR1 and CDR2 (germline): LNHDA, SQIVND (reference sequence). Here the CDR3 reads CASADRGEKLFF. In DNA form, the CDR3 reads TGTGCCAGCGCGGACAGGGGAGAAAAACTGTTTTTT.

The chain links TRBV28 to TRBJ2-1, with D hard to call. CDR1 and CDR2 (germline): MDHEN, SYDVKM. Trimming took off 7 bases at V and 0 bases at J, with 4 bases between the two ends. This CDR3 is built from 12 residues. The CDR3 region is CASKPSYNEQFF. The CDR3 DNA follows: TGTGCCAGCAAACCCTCCTACAATGAGCAGTTCTTC.

The chain uses TRBV5-1 and TRBJ1-2; D is ambiguous. Trimming took off 1 base at V and 8 bases at J, with 6 bases between the two ends. This CDR3 region has 11 residues. Germline assignment: CDR1 SGHRS and CDR2 YFSETQ. The CDR3 loop reads CASSLNSGYTF. CDR3 coding DNA: TGCGCCAGCAGCTTGAATTCCGGCTACACCTTC.

As concerns this clone: At one boundary the junction diverges from the germline segment, which might be a read error. V usage is TRBV7-7 and J usage is TRBJ2-1, with TRBD2 as a possible D gene (6 bases). The CDR3 has 15 amino acids. The V gene's germline CDR1 is SSHAT and CDR2 FNYEAQ (reference sequence). CDR3 DNA sequence: TGTGCTAGCAGCTTGAGTAGCGGCCGGTACAATGAGCAGTTCTTC. The encoded protein is CASSLSSGRYNEQFF. Looking up the rest from reference TRBV7-7 and TRBJ2-1 gives the full variable domain: GAGVSQSPRYKVTKRGQDVTLRCDPISSHATLYWYQQALGQGPEFLTYFNYEAQPDKSGLPSDRFSAERPEGSISTLTIQRTEQRDSAMYRCASSLSSGRYNEQFFGPGTRLTVL.

This sequence joins TRBV2 and TRBJ2-7; 8 bases match TRBD1. The CDR3 consists of 14 residues. From germline, CDR1 is SNHLY and CDR2 FYNNEI. Germline trimming cut 0 bases from V and 3 bases from J; bases unmatched to any gene: 1. Here the CDR3 reads CASSEAGTGYEQYF. DNA of the CDR3: TGTGCCAGCAGTGAAGCGGGGACAGGCTACGAGCAGTACTTC.

For this clone: Other DNA sequences in the sample encode the same CDR3. The chain employs TRBV18 and TRBJ2-5; D call uncertain. Germline V lookup: CDR1 KGHSH, CDR2 LQKENI. The CDR3 is 13 amino acids. V was pared by 2 bases and J by 1 base, with 5 bases between. The CDR3 DNA reads TGTGCCAGCTCACCAGGGTCCCAAGAGACCCAGTACTTC. It encodes CASSPGSQETQYF. Based on the CDR3 plus reference TRBV18 and TRBJ2-5, the full variable domain is NAGVMQNPRHLVRRRGQEARLRCSPMKGHSHVYWYRQLPEEGLKFMVYLQKENIIDESGMPKERFSAEFPKEGPSILRIQQVVRGDSAAYFCASSPGSQETQYFGPGTRLLVL.

Worth noting for this clone: This same CDR3 is encoded by further DNA sequences in the sample. The V gene is TRBV18, the J gene TRBJ2-7; no clear D. Trimming took 1 base from V and 3 from J, leaving 4 bases between them. CDR1 and CDR2 (germline): KGHSH, LQKENI. The CDR3 sequence is 12 residues long. The CDR3 loop is CASSPQDYEQYF. The DNA of the CDR3 is TGTGCCAGCTCACCACAAGACTACGAGCAGTACTTC.